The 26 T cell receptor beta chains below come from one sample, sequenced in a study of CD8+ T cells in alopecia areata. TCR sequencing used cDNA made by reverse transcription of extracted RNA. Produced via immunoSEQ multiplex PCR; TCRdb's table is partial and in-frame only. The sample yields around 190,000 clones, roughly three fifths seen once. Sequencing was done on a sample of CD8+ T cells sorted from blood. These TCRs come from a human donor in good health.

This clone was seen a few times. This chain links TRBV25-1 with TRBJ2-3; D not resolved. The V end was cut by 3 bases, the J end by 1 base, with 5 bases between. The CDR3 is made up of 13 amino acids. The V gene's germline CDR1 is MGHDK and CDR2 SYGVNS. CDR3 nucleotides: TGTGCCAGCAGTGACTGGGGCACAGATACGCAGTATTTT. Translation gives CASSDWGTDTQYF.

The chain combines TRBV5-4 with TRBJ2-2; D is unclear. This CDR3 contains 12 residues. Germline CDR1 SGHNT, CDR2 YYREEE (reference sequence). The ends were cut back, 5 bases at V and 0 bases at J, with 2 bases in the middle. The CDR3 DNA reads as TGTGCCAGCAGTCCGAACACCGGGGAGCTGTTTTTT. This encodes CASSPNTGELFF.

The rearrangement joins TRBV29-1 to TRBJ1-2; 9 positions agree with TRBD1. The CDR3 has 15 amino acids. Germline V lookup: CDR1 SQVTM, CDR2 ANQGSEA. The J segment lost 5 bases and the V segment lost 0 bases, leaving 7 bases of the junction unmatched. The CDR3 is CSVEERDRVGYGYTF. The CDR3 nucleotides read TGCAGCGTTGAAGAAAGGGACAGGGTAGGGTATGGCTACACCTTC. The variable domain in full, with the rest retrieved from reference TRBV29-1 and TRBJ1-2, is SAVISQKPSRDICQRGTSLTIQCQVDSQVTMMFWYRQQPGQSLTLIATANQGSEATYESGFVIDKFPISRPNLTFSTLTVSNMSPEDSSIYLCSVEERDRVGYGYTFGSGTRLTVV.

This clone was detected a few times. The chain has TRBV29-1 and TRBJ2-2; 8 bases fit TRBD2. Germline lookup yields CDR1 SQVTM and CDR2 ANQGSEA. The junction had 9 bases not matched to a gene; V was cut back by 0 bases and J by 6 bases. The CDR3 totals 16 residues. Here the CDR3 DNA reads TGCAGCGTTGAAGATCGGAGCGGGGGTCCCGCCGGGGAGCTGTTTTTT. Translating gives CSVEDRSGGPAGELFF.

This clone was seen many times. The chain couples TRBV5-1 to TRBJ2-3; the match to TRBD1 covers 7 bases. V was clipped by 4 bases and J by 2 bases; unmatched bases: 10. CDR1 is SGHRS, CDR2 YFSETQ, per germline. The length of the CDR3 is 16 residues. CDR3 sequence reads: CASSHEGATVTDTQYF. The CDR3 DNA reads TGCGCCAGCAGCCATGAGGGGGCCACTGTCACAGATACGCAGTATTTT.

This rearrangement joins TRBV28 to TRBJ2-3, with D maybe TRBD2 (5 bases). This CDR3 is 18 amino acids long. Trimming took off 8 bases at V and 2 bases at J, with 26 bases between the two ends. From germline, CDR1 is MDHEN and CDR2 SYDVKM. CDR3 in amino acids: CASRPRAGPPPDTDTQYF. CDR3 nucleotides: TGTGCCAGCCGCCCCCGGGCGGGCCCACCCCCCGACACAGATACGCAGTATTTT.

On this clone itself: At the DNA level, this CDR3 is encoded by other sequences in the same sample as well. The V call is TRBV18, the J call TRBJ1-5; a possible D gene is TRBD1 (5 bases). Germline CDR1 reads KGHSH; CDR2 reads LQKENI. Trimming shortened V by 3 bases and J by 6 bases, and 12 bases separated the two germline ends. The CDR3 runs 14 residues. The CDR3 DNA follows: TGTGCCAGCTCACCGGGAGGGGTCGGTCAGCCCCAGCATTTT. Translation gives CASSPGGVGQPQHF.

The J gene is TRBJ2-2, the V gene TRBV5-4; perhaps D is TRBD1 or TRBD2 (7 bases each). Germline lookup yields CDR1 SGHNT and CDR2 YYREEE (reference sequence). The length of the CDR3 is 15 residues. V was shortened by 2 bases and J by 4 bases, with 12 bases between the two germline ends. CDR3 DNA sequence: TGTGCCAGCAGCTTTCAGGGGGGGCCCACCGGGGAGCTGTTTTTT. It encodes CASSFQGGPTGELFF.

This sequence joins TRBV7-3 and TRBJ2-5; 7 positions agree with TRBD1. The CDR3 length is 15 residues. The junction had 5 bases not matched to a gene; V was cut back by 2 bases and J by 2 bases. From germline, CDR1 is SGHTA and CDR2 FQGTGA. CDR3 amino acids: CASSLAGTEQETQYF. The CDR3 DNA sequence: TGTGCCAGCAGCTTAGCCGGGACAGAGCAAGAGACCCAGTACTTC. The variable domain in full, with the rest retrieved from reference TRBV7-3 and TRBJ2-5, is GAGVSQTPSNKVTEKGKYVELRCDPISGHTALYWYRQSLGQGPEFLIYFQGTGAADDSGLPNDRFFAVRPEGSVSTLKIQRTERGDSAVYLCASSLAGTEQETQYFGPGTRLLVL.

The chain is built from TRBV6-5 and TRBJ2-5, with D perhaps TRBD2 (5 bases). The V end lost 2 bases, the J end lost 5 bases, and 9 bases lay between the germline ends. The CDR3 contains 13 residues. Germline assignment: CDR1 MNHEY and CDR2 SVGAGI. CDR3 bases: TGTGCCAGCAGTTACGTGGGGAGTGAGACCCAGTACTTC. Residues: CASSYVGSETQYF.

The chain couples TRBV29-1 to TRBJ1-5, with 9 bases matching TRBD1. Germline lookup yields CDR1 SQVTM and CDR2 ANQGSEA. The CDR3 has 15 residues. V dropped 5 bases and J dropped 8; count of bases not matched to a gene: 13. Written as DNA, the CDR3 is TGCAGCGTTCAGACCGGACAGGGGAGGACGGAGCCCCAGCATTTT. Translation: CSVQTGQGRTEPQHF. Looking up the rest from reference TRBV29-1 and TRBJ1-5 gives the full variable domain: SAVISQKPSRDICQRGTSLTIQCQVDSQVTMMFWYRQQPGQSLTLIATANQGSEATYESGFVIDKFPISRPNLTFSTLTVSNMSPEDSSIYLCSVQTGQGRTEPQHFGDGTRLSIL.

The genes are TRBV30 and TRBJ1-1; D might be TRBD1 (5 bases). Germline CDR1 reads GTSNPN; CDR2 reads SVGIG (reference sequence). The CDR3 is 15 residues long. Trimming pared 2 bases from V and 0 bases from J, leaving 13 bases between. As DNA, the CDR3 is TGTGCCTGGAGTCAATTGGGGCAGCTGAACACTGAAGCTTTCTTT. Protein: CAWSQLGQLNTEAFF.

CDR3 bases: TGTGCCAGCAGCTTCATTCGGGGGCGCACTGAAGCTTTCTTT. It specifies CASSFIRGRTEAFF. The genes are TRBV13 and TRBJ1-1, with a weak D call TRBD1 (6 bases). The CDR3 totals 14 residues. The V end lost 3 bases, the J end lost 4 bases, and 12 bases lay between the germline ends. Germline CDR1 is PRHDT and CDR2 is FYEKMQ (reference sequence).

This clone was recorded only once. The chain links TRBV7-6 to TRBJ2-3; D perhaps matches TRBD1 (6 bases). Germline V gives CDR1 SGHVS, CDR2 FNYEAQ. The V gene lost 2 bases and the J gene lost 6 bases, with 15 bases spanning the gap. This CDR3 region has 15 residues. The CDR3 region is CASSLRQAPRDTQYF. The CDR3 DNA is TGTGCCAGCAGCTTAAGACAGGCCCCACGGGATACGCAGTATTTT.

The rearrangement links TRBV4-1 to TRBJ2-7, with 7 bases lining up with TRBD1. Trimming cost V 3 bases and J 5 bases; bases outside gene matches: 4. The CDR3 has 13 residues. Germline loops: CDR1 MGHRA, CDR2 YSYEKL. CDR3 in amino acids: CASSHRQGDEQYF. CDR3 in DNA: TGCGCCAGCAGCCACCGACAGGGAGACGAGCAGTACTTC.

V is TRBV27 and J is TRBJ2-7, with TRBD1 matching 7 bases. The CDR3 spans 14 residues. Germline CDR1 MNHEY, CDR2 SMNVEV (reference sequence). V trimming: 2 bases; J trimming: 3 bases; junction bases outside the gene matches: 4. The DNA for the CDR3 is TGTGCCAGCAGTTTAGTAGCAGGGGGCTACGAGCAGTACTTC. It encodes CASSLVAGGYEQYF.

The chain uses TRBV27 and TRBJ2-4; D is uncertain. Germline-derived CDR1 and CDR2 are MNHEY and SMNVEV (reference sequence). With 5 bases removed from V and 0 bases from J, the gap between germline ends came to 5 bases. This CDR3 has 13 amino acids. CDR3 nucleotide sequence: TGTGCCAGCAGTACACGAGCCAAAAACATTCAGTACTTC. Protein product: CASSTRAKNIQYF.

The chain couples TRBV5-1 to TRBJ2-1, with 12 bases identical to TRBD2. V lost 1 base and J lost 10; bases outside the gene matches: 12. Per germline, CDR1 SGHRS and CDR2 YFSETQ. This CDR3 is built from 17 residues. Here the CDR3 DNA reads TGCGCCAGCAGCTTGACTAGCGGGGGGCCCAAATCCAGGGAGCAGTTCTTC. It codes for CASSLTSGGPKSREQFF. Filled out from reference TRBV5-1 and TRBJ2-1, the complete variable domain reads KAGVTQTPRYLIKTRGQQVTLSCSPISGHRSVSWYQQTPGQGLQFLFEYFSETQRNKGNFPGRFSGRQFSNSRSEMNVSTLELGDSALYLCASSLTSGGPKSREQFFGPGTRLTVL.

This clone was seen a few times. The CDR3 nucleotides read TGTGCCAGCAGCTTACAATACGGCTTCCAAGAGACCCAGTACTTC. Amino acids: CASSLQYGFQETQYF. The chain is built from TRBV11-2 and TRBJ2-5; unclear D gene. The germline V gene encodes CDR1 SGHAT and CDR2 FQNNGV. The V end lost 2 bases, the J end lost 1 base, and 11 bases lay between the germline ends. The CDR3 spans 15 residues. The whole variable domain, filled in from reference TRBV11-2 and TRBJ2-5, reads EAGVAQSPRYKIIEKRQSVAFWCNPISGHATLYWYQQILGQGPKLLIQFQNNGVVDDSQLPKDRFSAERLKGVDSTLKIQPAKLEDSAVYLCASSLQYGFQETQYFGPGTRLLVL.

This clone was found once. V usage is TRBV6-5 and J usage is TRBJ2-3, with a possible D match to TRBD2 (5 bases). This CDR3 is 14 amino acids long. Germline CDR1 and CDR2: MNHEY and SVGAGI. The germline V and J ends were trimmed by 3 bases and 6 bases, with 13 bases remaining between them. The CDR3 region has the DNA TGTGCCAGCAGTTATTCGGGGTTGGAGGATACGCAGTATTTT. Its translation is CASSYSGLEDTQYF.

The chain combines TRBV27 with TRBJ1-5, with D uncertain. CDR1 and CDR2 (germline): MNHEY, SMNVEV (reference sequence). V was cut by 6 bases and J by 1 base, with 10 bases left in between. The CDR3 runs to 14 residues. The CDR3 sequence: CASRRLESNQPQHF. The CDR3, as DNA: TGTGCCAGCAGACGCCTCGAGAGCAATCAGCCCCAGCATTTT.

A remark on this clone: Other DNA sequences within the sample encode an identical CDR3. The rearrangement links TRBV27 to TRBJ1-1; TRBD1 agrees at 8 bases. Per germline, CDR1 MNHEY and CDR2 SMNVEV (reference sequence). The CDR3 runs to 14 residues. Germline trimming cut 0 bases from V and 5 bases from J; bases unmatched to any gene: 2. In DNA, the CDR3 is TGTGCCAGCAGTTTATCAACAGGGGGGACTGAAGCTTTCTTT. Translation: CASSLSTGGTEAFF.

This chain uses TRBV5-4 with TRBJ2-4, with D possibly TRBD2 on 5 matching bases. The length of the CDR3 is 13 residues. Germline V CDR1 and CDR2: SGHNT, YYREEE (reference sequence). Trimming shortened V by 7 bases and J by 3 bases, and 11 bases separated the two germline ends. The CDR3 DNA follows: TGTGCCAGCGGGAGCGGCGGCAAAAACATTCAGTACTTC. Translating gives CASGSGGKNIQYF.

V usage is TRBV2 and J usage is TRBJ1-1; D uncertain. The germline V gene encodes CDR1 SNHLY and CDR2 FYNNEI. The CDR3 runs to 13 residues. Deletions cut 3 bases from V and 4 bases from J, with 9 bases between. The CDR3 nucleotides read TGTGCCAGCAGTGACCCATGGGGCACTGAAGCTTTCTTT. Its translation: CASSDPWGTEAFF.

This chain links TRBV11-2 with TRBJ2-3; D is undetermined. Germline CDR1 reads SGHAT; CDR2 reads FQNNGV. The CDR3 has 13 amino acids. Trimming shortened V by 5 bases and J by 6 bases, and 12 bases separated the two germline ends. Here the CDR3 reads CASSAGWPDTQYF. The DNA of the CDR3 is TGTGCCAGCAGCGCTGGGTGGCCGGATACGCAGTATTTT.

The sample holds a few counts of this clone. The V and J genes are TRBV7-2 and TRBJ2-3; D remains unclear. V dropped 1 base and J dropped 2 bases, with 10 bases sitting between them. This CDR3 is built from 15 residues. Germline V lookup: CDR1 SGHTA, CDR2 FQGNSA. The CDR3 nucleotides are TGTGCCAGCAGCTTAGGAACGGATAACACAGATACGCAGTATTTT. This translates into CASSLGTDNTDTQYF.